The rows below give T cell receptor beta chains drawn from one sample of a study of T cell changes during pregnancy in multiple sclerosis. Some clones are missing from TCRdb's copy, which holds only in-frame ones; the method was immunoSEQ multiplex PCR. The sample contains over 35,000 clones, 91% of which appear only once. The sequenced sample was CD4+ T cells from peripheral blood mononuclear cells, obtained in the third trimester of pregnancy. The source of these receptors is a female donor in good health, enrolled as a control in a pregnancy study. CDR3s include the opening cysteine and the closing phenylalanine or tryptophan. D genes are given only for firm matches. Clone size is stated in some rows and not others, as once, few, many or a class when expanded.

d_call,j_call,v_call,clone_size,cdr3_nt,cdr3_aa
TRBD1,TRBJ2-2,TRBV11-2,.,TGTGCCAGCAGACACAGGGGGAACACCGGGGAGCTGTTTTTT,CASRHRGNTGELFF
TRBD1,TRBJ2-3,TRBV18,.,TGTGCCAGCTCAACTGACAGGGGGCGGATAGATACGCAGTATTTT,CASSTDRGRIDTQYF
TRBD1,TRBJ1-2,TRBV10-3,.,TGTGCCATCAGCCCGGGACAGGCGGCTCTTGGCTACACCTTC,CAISPGQAALGYTF
TRBD1,TRBJ2-7,TRBV19,.,TGTGCCAGTAGTACACCGGGACAGCCATACGAGCAGTACTTC,CASSTPGQPYEQYF
TRBD2,TRBJ2-3,TRBV11-2,.,TGTGCCAGCAGCTTAGGAGACGTGTGGCGGGGGGCGGGCACAGATACGCAGTATTTT,CASSLGDVWRGAGTDTQYF
.,TRBJ1-2,TRBV7-2,.,TGTGCCAGCAGCTTAGGGCCAGCTAACTATGGCTACACCTTC,CASSLGPANYGYTF
TRBD1,TRBJ2-7,TRBV19,.,TGTGCCAGTAGTGGGGACAGCTCCTACGAGCAGTACTTC,CASSGDSSYEQYF
TRBD2,TRBJ2-7,TRBV6-1,.,TGTGCCAGCCGAAAAGCGGGAGGGAGCTCCTACGAGCAGTACTTC,CASRKAGGSSYEQYF
TRBD2,TRBJ2-1,TRBV7-3,.,TGTGCCAGCAGCTTATTCCCTAGCGGGGGTAATGAGCAGTTCTTC,CASSLFPSGGNEQFF
TRBD2,TRBJ2-5,TRBV7-3,.,TGTGCCAGCAGCCGACTAGCGGGGAGCTTGGAGACCCAGTACTTC,CASSRLAGSLETQYF
.,TRBJ1-1,TRBV18,.,TGTGCCAGCTCACCAGATATAGTGAACACTGAAGCTTTCTTT,CASSPDIVNTEAFF
.,TRBJ2-5,TRBV5-4,.,TGTGCCAGCAGCTTGGGGACAGTGGAGACCCAGTACTTC,CASSLGTVETQYF
TRBD1,TRBJ1-1,TRBV5-8,.,TGTGCCAGCAGGTCCGGGACAGACAAAATGAACACTGAAGCTTTCTTT,CASRSGTDKMNTEAFF
.,TRBJ1-2,TRBV18,.,TGTGCCAGCTCACCAGCCACAGGGTTCTATGGCTACACCTTC,CASSPATGFYGYTF
TRBD2,TRBJ2-7,TRBV5-1,.,TGCGCCAGTTCAACTAGCGGCTCCTACGAGCAGTACTTC,CASSTSGSYEQYF
TRBD2,TRBJ2-4,TRBV9,.,TGTGCCAGCAGCGTAGGTGTTAGCGGGAGTACGTCCTACGCCAAAAACATTCAGTACTTC,CASSVGVSGSTSYAKNIQYF
TRBD2,TRBJ2-5,TRBV28,.,TGTGCCAGTTACTCCACGACTAGCGGGAGGGAGACCCAGTACTTC,CASYSTTSGRETQYF
.,TRBJ1-1,TRBV15,.,TGTGCCACCAGCAGAGATCCTTCTTCTAACACTGAAGCTTTCTTT,CATSRDPSSNTEAFF
.,TRBJ1-2,TRBV4-3,once,TGCGCCAGCAGCCAAGATGTAGGACAACCTCACTCGGCTAACTATGGCTACACCTTC,CASSQDVGQPHSANYGYTF
.,TRBJ1-5,TRBV28,.,TGTGCCAGCAGTCTAAGTAGGGGTTGGAGCAATCAGCCCCAGCATTTT,CASSLSRGWSNQPQHF
.,TRBJ1-5,TRBV7-2,.,TGTGCCAGCTCATCGGACAGAGCACAGTGGCCCCAGCATTTT,CASSSDRAQWPQHF
TRBD1,TRBJ1-1,TRBV7-9,.,TGTGCCAGCAGCTTATTTTCGGGACAGGGGGAGAGTGAAGCTTTCTTT,CASSLFSGQGESEAFF
.,TRBJ1-2,TRBV10-3,few,TGTGCCATCAGTGACAGGGCCTATGGCTACACCTTC,CAISDRAYGYTF
TRBD2,TRBJ2-3,TRBV15,.,TGTGCCACCAGCAGAGTCGGGGGGACGCAGTATTTT,CATSRVGGTQYF
TRBD2,TRBJ2-5,TRBV30,.,TGTGCCTGGAGTGTACTGGGCGGGGGGGATCAAGAGACCCAGTACTTC,CAWSVLGGGDQETQYF
.,TRBJ2-2,TRBV21-1,.,TGTGCCAGCAGCAAATTCGGCAGCGGGTACGGCGGGGAGCTGTTTTTT,CASSKFGSGYGGELFF
.,TRBJ2-1,TRBV7-9,.,TGTGCCAGCAGTTCACGACAGGGACTAGGTGAGCAGTTCTTC,CASSSRQGLGEQFF
TRBD2,TRBJ2-1,TRBV6-4,few,TGTGCCAGCAGTGAAGCGGGGGGGTCCTACAATGAGCAGTTCTTC,CASSEAGGSYNEQFF
.,TRBJ2-5,TRBV11-3,once,TGTGCCAGCGGTCTGGGGGCGCGGGAGACCCAGTACTTC,CASGLGARETQYF
TRBD2,TRBJ2-1,TRBV4-1,.,TGCGCCAGCAGCATCGGACTAGCGGGAGGGGTCCGCAATGAGCAGTTCTTC,CASSIGLAGGVRNEQFF
TRBD2,TRBJ2-1,TRBV5-1,few,TGCGCCAGCAGGATCACCGGGACTAGTATTTCGCTTGAGCAGTTCTTC,CASRITGTSISLEQFF
TRBD1,TRBJ2-1,TRBV7-8,few,TGTGCCAGCAGCTCCCTCTTGACAGGGATTCCTGAGCAGTTCTTC,CASSSLLTGIPEQFF
.,TRBJ1-2,TRBV30,.,TGTGCCTGGAGTGGTGGGGACTCCTATGGCTACACCTTC,CAWSGGDSYGYTF